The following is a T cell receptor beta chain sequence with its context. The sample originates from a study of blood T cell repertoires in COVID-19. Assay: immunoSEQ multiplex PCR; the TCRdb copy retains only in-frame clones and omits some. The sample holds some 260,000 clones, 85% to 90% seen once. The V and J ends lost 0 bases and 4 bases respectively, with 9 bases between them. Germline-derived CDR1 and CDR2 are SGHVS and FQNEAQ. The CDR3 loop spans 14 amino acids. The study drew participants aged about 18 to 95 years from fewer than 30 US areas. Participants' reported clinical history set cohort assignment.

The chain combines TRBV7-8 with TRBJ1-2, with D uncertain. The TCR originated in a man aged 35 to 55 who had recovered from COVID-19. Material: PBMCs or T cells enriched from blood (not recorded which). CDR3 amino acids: CASSLAADIYGYTF. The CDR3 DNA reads TGTGCCAGCAGCTTAGCAGCCGATATCTATGGCTACACCTTC. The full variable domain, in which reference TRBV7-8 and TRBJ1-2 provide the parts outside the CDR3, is GAGVSQSPRYKVAKRGQDVALRCDPISGHVSLFWYQQALGQGPEFLTYFQNEAQLDKSGLPSDRFFAERPEGSVSTLKIQRTQQEDSAVYLCASSLAADIYGYTFGSGTRLTVV.